One and the same sample provided the 27 T cell receptor beta chains below, sequenced in a study of blood T cell repertoires in COVID-19. Clones were sequenced by immunoSEQ multiplex PCR, and TCRdb holds only the in-frame ones, with some missing. Among approximately 300,000 clones listed, roughly 87% were seen once. The sequencing input was peripheral blood. The receptors here all came from a man between 18 and 29 years old with active or convalescent COVID-19.

This chain links TRBV7-6 with TRBJ2-4, with 8 bases lining up with TRBD2. Germline CDR1 is SGHVS and CDR2 is FNYEAQ. The CDR3 contains 18 residues. V lost 0 bases to trimming and J lost 5 bases; unmatched junction nucleotides: 12. CDR3 loop: CASSLAAPGRGGQNIQYF. The CDR3 region has the DNA TGTGCCAGCAGCTTAGCTGCTCCCGGCCGGGGGGGCCAAAACATTCAGTACTTC.

CDR3 amino acids: CASSPPPGGKDTQYF. The CDR3 DNA sequence: TGTGCCAGCAGTCCCCCCCCCGGGGGGAAAGATACGCAGTATTTT. The chain employs TRBV28 and TRBJ2-3, with 7 nucleotides matching TRBD2. Germline values: CDR1 MDHEN, CDR2 SYDVKM. The CDR3 contains 15 residues. The ends lost 5 bases at V and 5 bases at J; junction bases unmatched: 10.

This clone has a single count. The chain couples TRBV19 to TRBJ1-2; 8 nucleotides line up with TRBD1. The germline CDR1 and CDR2 sequences are LNHDA and SQIVND (reference sequence). This CDR3 has 16 amino acids. V was pared by 7 bases and J by 4 bases, with 14 bases of the junction left unmatched. The CDR3 bases are TGTGCCAGTACCTCTTACTCCAGGGGGCGGGCCTATGGCTACACCTTC. Translating gives CASTSYSRGRAYGYTF.

This clone was recorded once. The chain couples TRBV5-6 to TRBJ1-3; D call uncertain. Germline V gives CDR1 SGHDT, CDR2 YYEEEE. The CDR3 is 13 amino acids. V was shortened by 0 bases and J by 3 bases, with 4 bases between the two germline ends. CDR3 amino acids: CASSLGGGNTIYF. The DNA for the CDR3 is TGTGCCAGCAGCTTGGGCGGTGGAAACACCATATATTTT.

This sequence joins TRBV6-5 and TRBJ2-7; D gene ambiguous. CDR3 length: 12 amino acids. V lost 6 bases and J 6 bases, leaving 12 bases between the germline ends. Germline lookup yields CDR1 MNHEY and CDR2 SVGAGI. The CDR3 loop reads CASSRMRGEQYF. CDR3 coding DNA: TGTGCCAGCAGCCGAATGAGAGGCGAGCAGTACTTC.

The rearrangement links TRBV5-5 to TRBJ2-1, with D possibly TRBD2 on 5 matching bases. Trimming left V 1 base short and J 8 bases short, with 13 bases between. The CDR3 loop spans 14 amino acids. Germline V gene lookup returns CDR1 SGHKS and CDR2 YYEKEE (reference sequence). The CDR3: CASSLRFSSDEQFF. DNA for the CDR3: TGTGCCAGCAGCTTGCGGTTTAGTAGCGATGAGCAGTTCTTC. Combining the CDR3 with reference TRBV5-5 and TRBJ2-1 gives the whole variable domain DAGVTQSPTHLIKTRGQQVTLRCSPISGHKSVSWYQQVLGQGPQFIFQYYEKEERGRGNFPDRFSARQFPNYSSELNVNALLLGDSALYLCASSLRFSSDEQFFGPGTRLTVL.

This rearrangement joins TRBV25-1 to TRBJ1-6; no clear D. Trimming took off 1 base at V and 0 bases at J, with 13 bases between the two ends. CDR1 is MGHDK and CDR2 is SYGVNS in the germline V gene. CDR3 length equals 18 residues. As DNA, the CDR3 is TGTGCCAGCAGTGAATCCGGGGTCCCTAGCTCCTATAATTCACCCCTCCACTTT. Residues: CASSESGVPSSYNSPLHF.

V and J are TRBV18 and TRBJ2-7; D might be TRBD2 (5 bases). The germline gives CDR1 KGHSH, CDR2 LQKENI. The CDR3 has 13 residues. V was clipped by 3 bases and J by 4 bases, with 10 bases between them. CDR3 bases: TGTGCCAGCTCACCGCCGGGATCGTACGAGCAGTACTTC. Translated: CASSPPGSYEQYF.

This clone was found a few times. Written as DNA, the CDR3 is TGTGCCAGCAGCCGTCGAACAGGGTGGGACACTGAAGCTTTCTTT. It codes for CASSRRTGWDTEAFF. The chain carries TRBV14 and TRBJ1-1; D is perhaps TRBD1 (6 bases). V lost 4 bases to trimming and J lost 3 bases, with 15 bases between them. CDR3 length: 15 residues. Germline CDR1 reads SGHDN; CDR2 reads FVKESK.

The J gene is TRBJ2-1, the V gene TRBV10-3; perhaps TRBD1 as D (5 bases). The germline CDR1 and CDR2 sequences are ENHRY and SYGVKD. V was trimmed by 0 bases and J by 5 bases, leaving 14 bases between them. This CDR3 comprises 16 residues. Here the CDR3 DNA reads TGTGCCATCAGTGAGTCTGCGACAGTTAAAAACAATGAGCAGTTCTTC. Protein sequence: CAISESATVKNNEQFF.

The J gene is TRBJ1-2, the V gene TRBV12-3 or TRBV12-4; no clear D gene. The CDR3 contains 11 residues. V shed 5 bases and J shed 10 bases, with 11 bases lying between them. For the CDR3, the DNA is TGTGCCAGCAGTGATTTAGCTAACTACACCTTC. It translates to CASSDLANYTF.

The J gene is TRBJ2-7, the V gene TRBV5-1, with 7 bases that match TRBD2. Trimming took 8 bases from V and 6 from J; bases not matched to a gene: 14. The CDR3 runs 14 residues. The germline CDR1 and CDR2 sequences are SGHRS and YFSETQ. CDR3 nucleotides: TGCGCCAGTTCCCCGGTGGCGGGAGTTTCCGAGCAGTACTTC. Its protein product is CASSPVAGVSEQYF. Based on the CDR3 plus reference TRBV5-1 and TRBJ2-7, the full variable domain is KAGVTQTPRYLIKTRGQQVTLSCSPISGHRSVSWYQQTPGQGLQFLFEYFSETQRNKGNFPGRFSGRQFSNSRSEMNVSTLELGDSALYLCASSPVAGVSEQYFGPGTRLTVT.

The chain has TRBV6-5 and TRBJ1-2; TRBD1 agrees at 10 bases. Germline loops: CDR1 MNHEY, CDR2 SVGAGI. The V gene end was trimmed by 7 bases and the J gene end by 6 bases; junction bases not matched to a gene: 8. The CDR3 is 14 residues long. CDR3 sequence reads: CASTLDRGQDGYTF. The CDR3 nucleotides read TGTGCCAGCACCCTAGACAGGGGGCAGGATGGCTACACCTTC.

This clone appeared a few times. The DNA of the CDR3 is TGTGCCAGCAGTCCCATGTTGGGAAACACCATATATTTT. Its translation: CASSPMLGNTIYF. The rearrangement joins TRBV27 to TRBJ1-3; unclear D gene. Germline CDR1 is MNHEY and CDR2 is SMNVEV (reference sequence). Deletions cut 5 bases from V and 4 bases from J, with 9 bases between. The CDR3 is 13 residues long.

This clone was found a few times. The chain links TRBV14 to TRBJ2-7, with 7 bases matching TRBD1. V was pared by 2 bases and J by 6 bases, with 4 bases of the junction left unmatched. Germline V gene data show CDR1 as SGHDN and CDR2 as FVKESK. The CDR3 loop spans 13 amino acids. Here the CDR3 DNA reads TGTGCCAGCAGCCAAACAGGGGCCCTCGAGCAGTACTTC. This translates into CASSQTGALEQYF.

This chain joins TRBV18 and TRBJ2-1; 7 bases match TRBD1. CDR1 is KGHSH, CDR2 LQKENI, per germline. This CDR3 is built from 15 residues. The junction had 7 bases not matched to a gene; V was cut back by 2 bases and J by 6 bases. The CDR3 bases are TGTGCCAGCTCACCAAGACAGGGTGGTCGCAATGAGCAGTTCTTC. The encoded protein is CASSPRQGGRNEQFF.

The chain recombines TRBV5-1 with TRBJ2-1; TRBD2 agrees at 7 bases. The germline CDR1 and CDR2 sequences are SGHRS and YFSETQ. The length of the CDR3 is 15 residues. Losses at the gene ends were 5 bases for V and 1 base for J; bases not matched to a gene: 6. The CDR3 region has the DNA TGCGCCAGCAGGCAGCGGGATGGGTCCTACAATGAGCAGTTCTTC. This translates into CASRQRDGSYNEQFF.

Only one count was recorded for this clone. The rearrangement uses TRBV5-1 and TRBJ2-7, with TRBD2 as a possible D gene (6 bases). Germline V gene lookup returns CDR1 SGHRS and CDR2 YFSETQ. The CDR3 has 12 residues. The V end was cut by 5 bases, the J end by 6 bases, with 12 bases between. The CDR3 loop reads CASSILEGEQYF. The DNA of the CDR3 is TGCGCCAGCAGTATCCTGGAGGGCGAGCAGTACTTC. Using reference TRBV5-1 and TRBJ2-7 for the parts outside the CDR3, the full variable domain is KAGVTQTPRYLIKTRGQQVTLSCSPISGHRSVSWYQQTPGQGLQFLFEYFSETQRNKGNFPGRFSGRQFSNSRSEMNVSTLELGDSALYLCASSILEGEQYFGPGTRLTVT.

This chain uses TRBV7-3 with TRBJ2-5, with a tentative D call TRBD2 (6 bases). Trimming took off 2 bases at V and 2 bases at J, with 9 bases between the two ends. Germline V gives CDR1 SGHTA, CDR2 FQGTGA. The CDR3 has 14 amino acids. Written as DNA, the CDR3 is TGTGCCAGCAGCTTAGCCGGGACTCAAGAGACCCAGTACTTC. Its protein product is CASSLAGTQETQYF. The whole variable domain, remainder taken from reference TRBV7-3 and TRBJ2-5, is GAGVSQTPSNKVTEKGKYVELRCDPISGHTALYWYRQSLGQGPEFLIYFQGTGAADDSGLPNDRFFAVRPEGSVSTLKIQRTERGDSAVYLCASSLAGTQETQYFGPGTRLLVL.

The chain's CDR3 is CASSPPAGANVLTF. The DNA for the CDR3 is TGTGCCAGCTCACCCCCCGCTGGGGCCAACGTCCTGACTTTC. J is TRBJ2-6 and V is TRBV18, with unresolved D. V was pared by 3 bases and J by 2 bases, with 5 bases between. The CDR3 consists of 14 residues. Germline CDR1 is KGHSH and CDR2 is LQKENI. The variable domain in full, with the rest retrieved from reference TRBV18 and TRBJ2-6, is NAGVMQNPRHLVRRRGQEARLRCSPMKGHSHVYWYRQLPEEGLKFMVYLQKENIIDESGMPKERFSAEFPKEGPSILRIQQVVRGDSAAYFCASSPPAGANVLTFGAGSRLTVL.

This chain connects TRBV7-2 to TRBJ2-2; D is uncertain. V was cut by 1 base and J by 5 bases, with 8 bases left in between. The germline V gene has CDR1 SGHTA and CDR2 FQGNSA. The CDR3 is 14 residues long. The CDR3 spells CASSLGFQTGELFF. The CDR3 DNA sequence: TGTGCCAGCAGCTTAGGGTTTCAGACCGGGGAGCTGTTTTTT.

The chain employs TRBV7-2 and TRBJ2-2; 10 nucleotides line up with TRBD2. Germline CDR1 SGHTA, CDR2 FQGNSA. The CDR3 contains 16 residues. With 5 bases clipped from V and 3 bases from J, the junction kept 6 bases outside the gene matches. CDR3 bases: TGTGCCAGCAGCCGTAGGACTAGCGGTTACACCGGGGAGCTGTTTTTT. Its translation is CASSRRTSGYTGELFF.

This chain uses TRBV28 with TRBJ2-7; D remains unclear. The V end lost 5 bases, the J end lost 7 bases, and 9 bases lay between the germline ends. The CDR3 consists of 11 residues. CDR1 is MDHEN and CDR2 is SYDVKM in the germline V gene. Here the CDR3 DNA reads TGTGCCAGCAGTAGTTTCAGGGAGCAGTACTTC. As protein: CASSSFREQYF.

The chain carries TRBV5-1 and TRBJ1-3; D call uncertain. The CDR3 totals 17 residues. Germline CDR1 SGHRS, CDR2 YFSETQ. Trimming shortened V by 0 bases and J by 2 bases, and 15 bases separated the two germline ends. The CDR3 sequence is CASSLGEAVGAGNTIYF. DNA of the CDR3: TGCGCCAGCAGCTTGGGGGAAGCGGTAGGTGCTGGAAACACCATATATTTT.

The V call is TRBV11-2, the J call TRBJ2-4; weak D call: TRBD1 (5 bases). V was cut by 5 bases and J by 0 bases, with 8 bases left in between. The CDR3 covers 14 residues. Looked up from germline, CDR1 is SGHAT and CDR2 is FQNNGV. DNA of the CDR3: TGTGCCAGCAGCACAGGACCAGCCAAAAACATTCAGTACTTC. This sequence encodes CASSTGPAKNIQYF.

The rearrangement links TRBV28 to TRBJ2-3, with TRBD2 matching over 9 bases. CDR1 is MDHEN, CDR2 SYDVKM, per germline. V shed 2 bases, J shed 1 base, and the junction held 10 bases outside the gene matches. This CDR3 has 18 residues. CDR3 DNA sequence: TGTGCCAGCAGTTTAGGAGCCGAATTAGCGGGAGGCACAGATACGCAGTATTTT. Protein sequence: CASSLGAELAGGTDTQYF.

The table lists this clone with a few counts. The rearrangement uses TRBV4-3 and TRBJ1-4; 12 bases fit TRBD1. V gave up 0 bases and J gave up 8 bases; unmatched junction bases: 4. Germline loops: CDR1 LGHNA, CDR2 YSLEER. This CDR3 spans 16 amino acids. The CDR3 reads CASSQEGQGAREKLFF. The CDR3 region has the DNA TGCGCCAGCAGCCAAGAGGGACAGGGGGCCAGGGAAAAACTGTTTTTT.